The clone carrying this T cell receptor (beta chain) was picked up a small number of times. The data were taken from a study of blood T cell repertoires in COVID-19. This CDR3 spans 17 amino acids. The V gene lost 0 bases and the J gene lost 6 bases, with 16 bases spanning the gap. Per germline, CDR1 SGHNT and CDR2 YYREEE (reference sequence). Repertoires were generated with immunoSEQ multiplex PCR, while TCRdb's copy carries only in-frame clones and drops some. The sample lists about 88,000 clones, around 93% occurring once. This receptor was taken from a human donor with active COVID-19. The donor label of this sample is uncertain. The specimen sequenced was peripheral blood. This chain links TRBV5-4 with TRBJ1-6; maybe TRBD1 (5 bases). Here the CDR3 reads CASSLGGLGTTNSPLHF. DNA of the CDR3: TGTGCCAGCAGCTTGGGAGGGCTTGGGACTACTAATTCACCCCTCCACTTT.